This TCR beta chain appears in the sequencing data of a study of response to subunit inactivated influenza vaccine. Study observations and caveats: The authors suggested that every seasonal influenza vaccination recruits few new T cells.

Details on this clonotype: Its specificity is not known.

TCRdb re-analysed the RT-PCR reads in MiXCR, keeping a single row per CDR3 protein. Among fewer than 700,000 distinct CDR3 sequences listed, under 15% were seen once. The CDR3 loop spans 14 amino acids. Germline V gene lookup returns CDR1 SEHNR and CDR2 FQNEAQ (reference sequence). Trimming removed 3 bases from V and 3 bases from J, with 8 bases in between. The chain combines TRBV7-9 with TRBJ2-2; D not resolved. This clonotype was sampled from a man over 45 who received an inactivated influenza vaccine. This sample comprised PBMCs from blood, obtained roughly 46 days after vaccination. The CDR3 is CASSFRADTGELFF. The CDR3 region has the DNA TGTGCCAGCAGCTTCCGGGCAGACACCGGGGAGCTGTTTTTT.